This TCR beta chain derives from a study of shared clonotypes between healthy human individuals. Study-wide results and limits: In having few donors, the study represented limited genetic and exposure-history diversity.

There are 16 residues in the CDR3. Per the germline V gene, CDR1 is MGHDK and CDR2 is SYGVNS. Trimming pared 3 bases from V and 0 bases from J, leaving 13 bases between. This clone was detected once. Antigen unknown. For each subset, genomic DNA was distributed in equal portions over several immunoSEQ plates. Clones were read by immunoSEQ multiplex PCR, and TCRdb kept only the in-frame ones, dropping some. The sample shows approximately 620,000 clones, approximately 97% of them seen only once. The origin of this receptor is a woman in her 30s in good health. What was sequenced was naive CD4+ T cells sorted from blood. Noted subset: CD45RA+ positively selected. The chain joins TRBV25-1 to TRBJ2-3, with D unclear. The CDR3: CASSDAGPTSTDTQYF. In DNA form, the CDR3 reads TGTGCCAGCAGTGACGCTGGACCTACCAGCACAGATACGCAGTATTTT.